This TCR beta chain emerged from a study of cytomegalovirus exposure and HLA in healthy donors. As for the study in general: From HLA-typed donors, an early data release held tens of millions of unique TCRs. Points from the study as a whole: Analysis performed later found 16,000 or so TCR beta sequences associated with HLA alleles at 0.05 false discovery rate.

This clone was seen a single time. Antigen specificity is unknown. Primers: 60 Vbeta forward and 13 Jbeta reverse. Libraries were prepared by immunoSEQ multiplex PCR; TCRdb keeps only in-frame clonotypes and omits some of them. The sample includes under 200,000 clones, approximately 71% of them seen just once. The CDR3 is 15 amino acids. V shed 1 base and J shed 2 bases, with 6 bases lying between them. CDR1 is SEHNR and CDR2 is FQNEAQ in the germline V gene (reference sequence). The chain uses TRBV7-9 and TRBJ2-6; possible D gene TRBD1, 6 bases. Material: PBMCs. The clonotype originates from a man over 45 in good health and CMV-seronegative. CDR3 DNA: TGTGCCAGCAGCTTAGAGGGGGCTGGGGCCAACGTCCTGACTTTC. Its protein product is CASSLEGAGANVLTF.